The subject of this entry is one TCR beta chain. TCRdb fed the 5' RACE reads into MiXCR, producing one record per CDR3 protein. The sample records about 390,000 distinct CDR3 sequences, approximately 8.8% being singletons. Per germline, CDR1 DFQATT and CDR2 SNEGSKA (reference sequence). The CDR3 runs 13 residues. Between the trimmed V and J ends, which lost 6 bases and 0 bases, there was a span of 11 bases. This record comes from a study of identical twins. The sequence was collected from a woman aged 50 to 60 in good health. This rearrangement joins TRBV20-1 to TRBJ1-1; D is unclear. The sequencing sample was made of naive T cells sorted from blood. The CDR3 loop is CSALDGMNTEAFF. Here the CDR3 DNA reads TGCAGTGCCCTCGACGGGATGAACACTGAAGCTTTCTTT.